Presented here are 5 T cell receptor beta chains from one specimen sequenced in a study of cytomegalovirus exposure and HLA in healthy donors. 60 Vbeta and 13 Jbeta primers were used in PCR. The table came from immunoSEQ multiplex PCR; TCRdb's copy has only in-frame clones and leaves some out. The sample shows some 70,000 clones, more than 60% of them seen only once. Sequencing input: PBMCs. The source of these receptors is a male donor in good health and CMV-seropositive.

The chain couples TRBV5-6 to TRBJ2-7; TRBD1 is a possible D gene (5 bases). This CDR3 comprises 12 residues. Germline V gene lookup returns CDR1 SGHDT and CDR2 YYEEEE. V was cut by 5 bases and J by 3 bases, with 9 bases left in between. The CDR3 spells CASSLTDYEQYF. DNA of the CDR3: TGTGCCAGCAGTCTGACAGACTACGAGCAGTACTTC.

This clone was seen a few times. The chain carries TRBV7-9 and TRBJ1-5; possible D gene TRBD1, 6 bases. Trimming removed 4 bases from V and 5 bases from J, with 18 bases in between. In germline, CDR1 is SEHNR, CDR2 FQNEAQ (reference sequence). The CDR3 covers 16 residues. CDR3 residues: CASSSGVGGAYQPQHF. The CDR3 nucleotides are TGTGCCAGCAGCTCAGGTGTTGGGGGGGCGTATCAGCCCCAGCATTTT. The variable domain in full, with the rest retrieved from reference TRBV7-9 and TRBJ1-5, is DTGVSQNPRHKITKRGQNVTFRCDPISEHNRLYWYRQTLGQGPEFLTYFQNEAQLEKSRLLSDRFSAERPKGSFSTLEIQRTEQGDSAMYLCASSSGVGGAYQPQHFGDGTRLSIL.

The chain recombines TRBV2 with TRBJ2-1; 13 nucleotides agree with TRBD2. CDR1 is SNHLY and CDR2 is FYNNEI in the germline V gene. The CDR3 is 19 residues long. J gave up 10 bases and V 4 bases, and 19 bases lay outside the gene matches. The CDR3 region has the DNA TGTGCCAGCAGTGGCCCTGGTGGGACTAGCGGGACCCGAACTGGCGAGCAGTTCTTC. This gives the protein CASSGPGGTSGTRTGEQFF. The full variable domain, in which reference TRBV2 and TRBJ2-1 provide the parts outside the CDR3, is EPEVTQTPSHQVTQMGQEVILRCVPISNHLYFYWYRQILGQKVEFLVSFYNNEISEKSEIFDDQFSVERPDGSNFTLKIRSTKLEDSAMYFCASSGPGGTSGTRTGEQFFGPGTRLTVL.

This clone was counted a few times. The V and J genes are TRBV27 and TRBJ2-2, with D possibly being TRBD2 (5 bases). There are 14 residues in the CDR3. The germline gives CDR1 MNHEY, CDR2 SMNVEV (reference sequence). With 6 bases removed from V and 5 bases from J, the gap between germline ends came to 13 bases. CDR3 nucleotides: TGTGCCAGCAGCCGAACTCCGGGGACCGGGGAGCTGTTTTTT. Its protein product is CASSRTPGTGELFF.

This clone has only a few counts. This sequence joins TRBV14 and TRBJ2-1; maybe TRBD2 (6 bases). The CDR3 extends over 15 amino acids. Per germline, CDR1 SGHDN and CDR2 FVKESK. V was shortened by 5 bases and J by 9 bases, with 20 bases between the two germline ends. The CDR3 sequence is CASSGRGRLSSEQFF. In DNA form, the CDR3 reads TGTGCCAGCAGCGGTCGAGGGAGGCTCTCGAGTGAGCAGTTCTTC.